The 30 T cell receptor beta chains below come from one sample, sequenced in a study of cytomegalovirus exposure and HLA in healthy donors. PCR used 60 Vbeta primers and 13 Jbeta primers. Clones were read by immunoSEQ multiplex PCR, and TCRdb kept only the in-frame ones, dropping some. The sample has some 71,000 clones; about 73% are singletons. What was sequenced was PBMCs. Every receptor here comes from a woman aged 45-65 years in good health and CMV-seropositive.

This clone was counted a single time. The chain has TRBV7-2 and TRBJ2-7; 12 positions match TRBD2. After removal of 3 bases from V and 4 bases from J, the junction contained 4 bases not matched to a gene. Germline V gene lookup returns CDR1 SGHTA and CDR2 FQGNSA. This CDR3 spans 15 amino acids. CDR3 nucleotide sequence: TGTGCCAGCAGCTTGCGGCTAGCGGGAGGGTACGAGCAGTACTTC. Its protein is CASSLRLAGGYEQYF.

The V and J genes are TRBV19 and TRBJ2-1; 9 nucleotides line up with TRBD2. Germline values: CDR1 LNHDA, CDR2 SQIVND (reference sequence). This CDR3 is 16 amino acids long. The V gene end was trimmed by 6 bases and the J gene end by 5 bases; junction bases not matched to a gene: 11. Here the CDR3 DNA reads TGTGCCAGTAGGGGGTGGCTAGCGGGAAGTCACAATGAGCAGTTCTTC. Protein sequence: CASRGWLAGSHNEQFF.

DNA for the CDR3: TGTGCCACCAGCAGAGCGTCGACCGGGACAGGGGGCGACTATGGCTACACCTTC. This gives the protein CATSRASTGTGGDYGYTF. The chain combines TRBV15 with TRBJ1-2; TRBD1 aligns across 12 bases. The length of the CDR3 is 18 residues. Germline assignment: CDR1 LNHNV and CDR2 YYDKDF (reference sequence). Trimming removed 1 base from V and 3 bases from J; junction bases left unmatched: 9.

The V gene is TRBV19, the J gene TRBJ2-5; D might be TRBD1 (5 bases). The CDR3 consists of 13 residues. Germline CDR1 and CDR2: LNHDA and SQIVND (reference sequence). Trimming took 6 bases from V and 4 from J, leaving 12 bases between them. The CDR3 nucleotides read TGTGCCAGTAGCGGACATCTCGGAGAGACCCAGTACTTC. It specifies CASSGHLGETQYF.

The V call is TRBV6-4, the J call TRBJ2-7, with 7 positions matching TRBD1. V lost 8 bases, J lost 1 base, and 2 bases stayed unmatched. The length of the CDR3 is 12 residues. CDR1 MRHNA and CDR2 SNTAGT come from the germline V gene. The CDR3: CASPTGSYEQYF. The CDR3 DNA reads TGTGCCAGCCCGACAGGGTCCTACGAGCAGTACTTC.

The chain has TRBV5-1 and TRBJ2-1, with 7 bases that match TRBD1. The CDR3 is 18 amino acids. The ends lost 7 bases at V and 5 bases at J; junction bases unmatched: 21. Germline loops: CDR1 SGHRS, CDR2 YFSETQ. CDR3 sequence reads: CASPGTALTQTAHNEQFF. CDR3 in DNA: TGCGCCAGCCCCGGGACAGCGCTTACCCAAACGGCACACAATGAGCAGTTCTTC.

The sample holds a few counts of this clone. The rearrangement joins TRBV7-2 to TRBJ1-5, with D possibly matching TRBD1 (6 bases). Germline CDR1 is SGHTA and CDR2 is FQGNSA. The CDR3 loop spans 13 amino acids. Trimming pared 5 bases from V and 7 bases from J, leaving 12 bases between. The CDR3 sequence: CASSLQGDQPQHF. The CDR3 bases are TGTGCCAGCAGCCTACAGGGTGACCAGCCCCAGCATTTT.

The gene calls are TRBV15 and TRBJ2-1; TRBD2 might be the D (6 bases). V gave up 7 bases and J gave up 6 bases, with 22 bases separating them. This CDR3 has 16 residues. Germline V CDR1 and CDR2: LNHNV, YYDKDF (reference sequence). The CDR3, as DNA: TGTGCCACCATCAGTCCTCATGGAGGGCTACGCAATGAGCAGTTCTTC. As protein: CATISPHGGLRNEQFF.

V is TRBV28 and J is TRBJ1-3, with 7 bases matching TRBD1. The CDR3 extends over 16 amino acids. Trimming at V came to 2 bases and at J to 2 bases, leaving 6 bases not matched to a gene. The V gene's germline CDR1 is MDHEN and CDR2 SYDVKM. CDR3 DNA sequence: TGTGCCAGCAGTTTAATACAGGGGATAGCTGGAAACACCATATATTTT. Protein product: CASSLIQGIAGNTIYF.

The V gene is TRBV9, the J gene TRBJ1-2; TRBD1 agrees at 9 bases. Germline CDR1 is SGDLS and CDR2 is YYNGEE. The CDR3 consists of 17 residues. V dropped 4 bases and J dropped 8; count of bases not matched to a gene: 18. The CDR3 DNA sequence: TGTGCCAGCAGCCCTCGTCCCGGGACAGGGATCTTGGGGGGCTACACCTTC. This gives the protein CASSPRPGTGILGGYTF.

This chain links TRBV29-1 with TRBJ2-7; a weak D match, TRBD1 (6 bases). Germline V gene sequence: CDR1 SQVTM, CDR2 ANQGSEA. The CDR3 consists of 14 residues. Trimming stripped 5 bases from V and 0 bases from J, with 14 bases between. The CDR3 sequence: CSVQRTESSYEQYF. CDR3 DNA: TGCAGCGTTCAACGGACAGAGAGCTCCTACGAGCAGTACTTC.

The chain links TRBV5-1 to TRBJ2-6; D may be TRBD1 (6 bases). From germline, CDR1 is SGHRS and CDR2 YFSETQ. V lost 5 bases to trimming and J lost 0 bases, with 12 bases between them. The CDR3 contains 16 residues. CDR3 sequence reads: CASSRDTSSGANVLTF. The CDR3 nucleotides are TGCGCCAGCAGTCGGGACACGAGCTCTGGGGCCAACGTCCTGACTTTC.

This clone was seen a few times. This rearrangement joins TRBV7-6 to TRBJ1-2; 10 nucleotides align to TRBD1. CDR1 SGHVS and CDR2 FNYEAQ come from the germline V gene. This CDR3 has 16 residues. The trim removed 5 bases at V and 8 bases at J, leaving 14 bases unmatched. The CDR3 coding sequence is TGTGCCAGCAGCCCCCGGGGGACAGGGGCAACAGAGGGCTACACCTTC. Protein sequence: CASSPRGTGATEGYTF.

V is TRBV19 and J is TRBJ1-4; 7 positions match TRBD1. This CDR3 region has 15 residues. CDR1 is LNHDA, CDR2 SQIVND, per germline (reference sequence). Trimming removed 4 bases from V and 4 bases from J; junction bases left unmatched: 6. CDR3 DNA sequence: TGTGCCAGTAGTACAGGGACAGCTATTAATGAAAAACTGTTTTTT. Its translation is CASSTGTAINEKLFF.

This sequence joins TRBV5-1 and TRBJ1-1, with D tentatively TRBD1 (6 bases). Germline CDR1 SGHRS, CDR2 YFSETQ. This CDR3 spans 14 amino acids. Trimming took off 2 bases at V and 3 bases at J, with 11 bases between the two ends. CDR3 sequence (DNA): TGCGCCAGCAGCTTCACAGGGATTTACACTGAAGCTTTCTTT. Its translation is CASSFTGIYTEAFF.

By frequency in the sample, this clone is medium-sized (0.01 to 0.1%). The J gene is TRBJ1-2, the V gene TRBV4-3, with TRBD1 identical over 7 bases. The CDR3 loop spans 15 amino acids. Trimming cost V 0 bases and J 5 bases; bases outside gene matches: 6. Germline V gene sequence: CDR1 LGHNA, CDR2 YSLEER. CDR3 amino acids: CASSQDLLQGYGYTF. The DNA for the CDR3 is TGCGCCAGCAGCCAAGATCTTTTACAGGGGTATGGCTACACCTTC.

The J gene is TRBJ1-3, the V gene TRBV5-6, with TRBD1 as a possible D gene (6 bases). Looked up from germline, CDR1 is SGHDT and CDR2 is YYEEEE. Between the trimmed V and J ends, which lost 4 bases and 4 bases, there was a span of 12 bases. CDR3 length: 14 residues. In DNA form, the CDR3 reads TGTGCCAGCAGCAACACAGGGTCCGGAAACACCATATATTTT. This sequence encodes CASSNTGSGNTIYF.

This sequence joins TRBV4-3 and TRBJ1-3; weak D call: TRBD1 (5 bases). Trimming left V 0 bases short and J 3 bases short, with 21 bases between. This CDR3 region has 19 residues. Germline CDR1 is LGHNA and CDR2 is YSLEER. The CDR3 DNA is TGCGCCAGCAGCCAAGATTGGGGGGAGGATCTCCTTTATGGAAACACCATATATTTT. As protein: CASSQDWGEDLLYGNTIYF.

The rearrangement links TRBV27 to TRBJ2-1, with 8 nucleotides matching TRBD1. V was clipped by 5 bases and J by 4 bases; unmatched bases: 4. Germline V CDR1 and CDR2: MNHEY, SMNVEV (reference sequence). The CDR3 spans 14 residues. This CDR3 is CASSGQGYYNEQFF. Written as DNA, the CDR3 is TGTGCCAGCAGTGGACAGGGTTATTACAATGAGCAGTTCTTC.

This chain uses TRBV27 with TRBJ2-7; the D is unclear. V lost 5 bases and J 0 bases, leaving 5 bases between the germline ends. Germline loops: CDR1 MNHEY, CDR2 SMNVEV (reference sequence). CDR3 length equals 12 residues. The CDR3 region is CASSPLSYEQYF. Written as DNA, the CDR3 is TGTGCCAGCAGTCCCCTCTCCTACGAGCAGTACTTC.

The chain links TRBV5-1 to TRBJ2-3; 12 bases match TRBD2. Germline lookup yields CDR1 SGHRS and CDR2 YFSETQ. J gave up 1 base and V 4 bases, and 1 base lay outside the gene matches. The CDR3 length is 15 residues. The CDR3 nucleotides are TGCGCCAGCAGCCGGACTAGCGGGGGCACAGATACGCAGTATTTT. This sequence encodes CASSRTSGGTDTQYF.

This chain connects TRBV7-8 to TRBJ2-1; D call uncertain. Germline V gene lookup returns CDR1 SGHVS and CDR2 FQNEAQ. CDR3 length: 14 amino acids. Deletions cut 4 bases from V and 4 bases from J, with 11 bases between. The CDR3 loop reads CASSYLQEYNEQFF. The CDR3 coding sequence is TGTGCCAGCAGCTACTTGCAGGAATACAATGAGCAGTTCTTC.

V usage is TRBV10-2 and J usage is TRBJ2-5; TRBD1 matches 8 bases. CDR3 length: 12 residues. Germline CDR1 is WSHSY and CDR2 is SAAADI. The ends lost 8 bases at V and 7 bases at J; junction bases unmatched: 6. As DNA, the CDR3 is TGCGCCAGCGGGGCGGGACAGGTGACCCAGTACTTC. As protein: CASGAGQVTQYF.

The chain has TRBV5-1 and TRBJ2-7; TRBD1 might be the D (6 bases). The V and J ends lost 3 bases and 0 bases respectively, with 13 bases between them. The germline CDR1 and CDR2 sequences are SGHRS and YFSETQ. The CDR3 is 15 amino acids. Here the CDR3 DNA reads TGCGCCAGCAGCTACCGCCCGGACAGCTCCTACGAGCAGTACTTC. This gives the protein CASSYRPDSSYEQYF.

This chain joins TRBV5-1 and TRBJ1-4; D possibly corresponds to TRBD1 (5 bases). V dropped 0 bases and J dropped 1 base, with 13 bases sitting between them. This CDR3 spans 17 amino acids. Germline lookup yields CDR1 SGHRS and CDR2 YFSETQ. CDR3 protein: CASSLDRRPQTNEKLFF. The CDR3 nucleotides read TGCGCCAGCAGCTTGGACAGGCGACCGCAAACTAATGAAAAACTGTTTTTT.

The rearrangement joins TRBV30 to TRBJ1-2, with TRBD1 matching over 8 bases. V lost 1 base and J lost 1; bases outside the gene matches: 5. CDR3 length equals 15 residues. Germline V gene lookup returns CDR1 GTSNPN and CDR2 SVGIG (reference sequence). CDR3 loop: CAWSGTGFGNYGYTF. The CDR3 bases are TGTGCCTGGAGTGGGACAGGGTTTGGTAACTATGGCTACACCTTC.

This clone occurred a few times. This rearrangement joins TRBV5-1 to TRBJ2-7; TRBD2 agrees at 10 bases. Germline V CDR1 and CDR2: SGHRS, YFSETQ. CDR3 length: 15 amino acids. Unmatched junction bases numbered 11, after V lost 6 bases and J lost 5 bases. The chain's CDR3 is CASTPGLAGAHEQYF. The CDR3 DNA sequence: TGCGCCAGCACCCCAGGGCTAGCGGGAGCCCACGAGCAGTACTTC.

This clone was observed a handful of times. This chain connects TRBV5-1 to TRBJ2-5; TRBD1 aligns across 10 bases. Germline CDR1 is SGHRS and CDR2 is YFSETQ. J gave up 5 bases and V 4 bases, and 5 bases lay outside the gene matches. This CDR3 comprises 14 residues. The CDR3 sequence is CASSNGQGVETQYF. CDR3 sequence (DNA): TGCGCCAGCAGCAATGGACAGGGGGTTGAGACCCAGTACTTC.

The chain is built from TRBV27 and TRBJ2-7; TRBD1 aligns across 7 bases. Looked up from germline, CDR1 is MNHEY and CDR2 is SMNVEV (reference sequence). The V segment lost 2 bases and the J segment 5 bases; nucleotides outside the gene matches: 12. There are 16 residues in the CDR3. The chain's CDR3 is CASSLRGQFFYHEQYF. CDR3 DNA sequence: TGTGCCAGCAGTTTAAGGGGACAGTTCTTCTACCACGAGCAGTACTTC.

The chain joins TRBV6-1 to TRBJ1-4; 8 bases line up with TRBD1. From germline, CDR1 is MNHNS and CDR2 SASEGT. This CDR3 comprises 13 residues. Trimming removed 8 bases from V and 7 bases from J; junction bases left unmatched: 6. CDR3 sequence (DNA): TGTGCCAGCGTATTGCAGGGGGCTGAAAAACTGTTTTTT. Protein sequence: CASVLQGAEKLFF.